This T cell receptor (beta chain) was documented in a study of blood T cell repertoires in COVID-19. Study information: Acute and convalescent COVID-19 specimens originated in the United States, Italy and Spain.

V lost 5 bases and J 1 base, leaving 11 bases between the germline ends. The length of the CDR3 is 14 residues. Germline loops: CDR1 SGHAT, CDR2 FQNNGV. Cohort placement rested on clinical history that participants reported themselves. In the original workflow: Nucleated cell counts were estimated from reference gene primer amplification. Produced via immunoSEQ multiplex PCR; TCRdb's table is partial and in-frame only. V and J calls and clone size follow that table, whereas D and trimming were derived from the DNA. The profile shows more than 200,000 clones, 85% to 90% of them singletons. The receptor was derived from a man aged 35 to 55 who had recovered from COVID-19. The sample comprised PBMCs or T cells enriched from blood (not recorded which). This rearrangement joins TRBV11-2 to TRBJ1-1, with D unresolved. The CDR3 loop is CASSISGSNTEAFF. The CDR3 DNA is TGTGCCAGCAGCATTTCGGGTTCGAACACTGAAGCTTTCTTT. Combining the CDR3 with reference TRBV11-2 and TRBJ1-1 gives the whole variable domain EAGVAQSPRYKIIEKRQSVAFWCNPISGHATLYWYQQILGQGPKLLIQFQNNGVVDDSQLPKDRFSAERLKGVDSTLKIQPAKLEDSAVYLCASSISGSNTEAFFGQGTRLTVV.